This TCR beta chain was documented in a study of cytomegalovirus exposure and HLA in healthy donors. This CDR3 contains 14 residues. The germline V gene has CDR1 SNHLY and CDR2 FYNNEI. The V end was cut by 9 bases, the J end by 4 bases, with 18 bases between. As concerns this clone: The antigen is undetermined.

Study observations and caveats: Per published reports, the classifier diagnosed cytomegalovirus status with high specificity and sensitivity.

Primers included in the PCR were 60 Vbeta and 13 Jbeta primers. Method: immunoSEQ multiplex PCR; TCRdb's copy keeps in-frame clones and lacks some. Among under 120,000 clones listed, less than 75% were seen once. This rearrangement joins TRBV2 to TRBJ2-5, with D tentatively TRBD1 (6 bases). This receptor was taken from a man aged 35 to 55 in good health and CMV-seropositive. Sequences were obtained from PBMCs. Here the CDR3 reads CASQTGSRGETQYF. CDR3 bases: TGTGCCAGTCAAACCGGCAGCAGGGGAGAGACCCAGTACTTC. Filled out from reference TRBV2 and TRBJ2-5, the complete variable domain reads EPEVTQTPSHQVTQMGQEVILRCVPISNHLYFYWYRQILGQKVEFLVSFYNNEISEKSEIFDDQFSVERPDGSNFTLKIRSTKLEDSAMYFCASQTGSRGETQYFGPGTRLLVL.